This T cell receptor beta chain was profiled in a study of T cell responses to AZD1222 COVID-19 vaccine. Here immunoSEQ multiplex PCR was the method, and the copy in TCRdb shows in-frame clones only, minus some. The data show about 150,000 clones, approximately 90% seen once. General study findings and limits: Spike-specific TCR breadth rose after two AZD1222 doses, and depth rose as well. Donors were mostly white British, more females; clonal diversity possibly underestimated.

The germline V gene has CDR1 ENHRY and CDR2 SYGVKD. The ends lost 7 bases at V and 4 bases at J; junction bases unmatched: 21. The CDR3 covers 18 residues. On this clone itself: Its antigen is not known.

Sequenced here: peripheral blood, sampled on day 0 of AZD1222 vaccination. This rearrangement joins TRBV10-3 to TRBJ1-2; TRBD1 aligns across 7 bases. This receptor was identified in an adult in good health. The CDR3 DNA reads TGTGCCATCACCCCCCTTCGGACAGGAAACTCGGTCGGCTATGGCTACACCTTC. Translated, it gives CAITPLRTGNSVGYGYTF.